The 26 T cell receptor beta chains given below trace back to one sample, sequenced in a study of blood T cell repertoires in COVID-19. Sequencing used immunoSEQ multiplex PCR; TCRdb keeps in-frame clones, though not all of them. This table has around 180,000 clones, around 82% appearing once. Sequencing used peripheral blood. The receptors here all came from a woman older than 75 with acute or convalescent COVID-19.

In this sample, this clone turned up once. The CDR3 loop reads CASRGAGNTIYF. In DNA form, the CDR3 reads TGTGCCAGCAGAGGGGCTGGAAACACCATATATTTT. V and J are TRBV11-2 and TRBJ1-3; TRBD1 might be the D (5 bases). Looked up from germline, CDR1 is SGHAT and CDR2 is FQNNGV. Trimming took off 6 bases at V and 2 bases at J, with 5 bases between the two ends. This CDR3 is built from 12 residues.

The rearrangement links TRBV4-3 to TRBJ1-1; D gene uncertain. V was cut by 1 base and J by 3 bases, with 9 bases left in between. The CDR3 loop spans 14 amino acids. The germline CDR1 and CDR2 sequences are LGHNA and YSLEER. CDR3 sequence: CASSQAPRYTEAFF. CDR3 bases: TGCGCCAGCAGCCAAGCCCCCAGGTACACTGAAGCTTTCTTT.

This sequence joins TRBV21-1 and TRBJ2-2; TRBD1 reflects the table's D call only, with no check against the DNA. TRBV21-1 is flagged as a pseudogene. The CDR3 contains 17 residues. CDR3 loop: CASSPLLGKGATGELFF. In nucleotides, the CDR3 is TGTGCCAGCAGCCCCCTACTGGGCAAGGGGGCCACCGGGGAGCTGTTTTTT.

This sequence joins TRBV7-2 and TRBJ1-4; D remains unclear. Trimming shortened V by 1 base and J by 10 bases, and 19 bases separated the two germline ends. The CDR3 has 16 amino acids. Looked up from germline, CDR1 is SGHTA and CDR2 is FQGNSA. CDR3 loop: CASSLVHPPGSGKLFF. For the CDR3, the DNA is TGTGCCAGCAGCTTAGTTCACCCCCCTGGTTCGGGAAAACTGTTTTTT. Filled out from reference TRBV7-2 and TRBJ1-4, the complete variable domain reads GAGVSQSPSNKVTEKGKDVELRCDPISGHTALYWYRQSLGQGLEFLIYFQGNSAPDKSGLPSDRFSAERTGGSVSTLTIQRTQQEDSAVYLCASSLVHPPGSGKLFFGSGTQLSVL.

This chain joins TRBV19 and TRBJ2-7, with unresolved D. V was trimmed by 1 base and J by 5 bases, leaving 12 bases between them. This CDR3 has 14 residues. Germline-derived CDR1 and CDR2 are LNHDA and SQIVND (reference sequence). Here the CDR3 reads CASSIGAHSHEQYF. The CDR3 DNA reads TGTGCCAGTAGTATAGGGGCACATTCCCACGAGCAGTACTTC.

The chain is built from TRBV20-1 and TRBJ1-2; TRBD1 is a possible D gene (6 bases). CDR1 is DFQATT, CDR2 SNEGSKA, per germline (reference sequence). The length of the CDR3 is 11 residues. V lost 4 bases to trimming and J lost 8 bases, with 11 bases between them. The CDR3 nucleotides read TGCAGTGCTATACAGGGCTGGGGCTACACCTTC. This sequence encodes CSAIQGWGYTF.

This chain connects TRBV27 to TRBJ1-2; TRBD1 agrees at 7 bases. Germline V gene lookup returns CDR1 MNHEY and CDR2 SMNVEV (reference sequence). The CDR3 covers 15 residues. J gave up 4 bases and V 5 bases, and 10 bases lay outside the gene matches. The chain's CDR3 is CASSRLGQDAYGYTF. The CDR3 nucleotides are TGTGCCAGCAGTCGATTAGGACAGGACGCCTATGGCTACACCTTC.

The chain joins TRBV10-3 to TRBJ1-1; D might be TRBD1 (5 bases). V lost 10 bases, J lost 1 base, and 13 bases lay in between. The CDR3 extends over 13 amino acids. The germline CDR1 and CDR2 sequences are ENHRY and SYGVKD. DNA of the CDR3: TGTGCCAACCGGGCGGGGGGGAACACTGAAGCTTTCTTT. The encoded protein is CANRAGGNTEAFF.

The rearrangement uses TRBV10-3 and TRBJ1-3, with TRBD1 as a possible D gene (5 bases). The CDR3 is 13 amino acids. The V and J ends lost 9 bases and 7 bases respectively, with 16 bases between them. From germline, CDR1 is ENHRY and CDR2 SYGVKD. In DNA, the CDR3 is TGTGCCATTTGGGGCTCCACACGTAACACCATATATTTT. Residues: CAIWGSTRNTIYF.

The chain couples TRBV7-8 to TRBJ2-3; unclear D gene. V was trimmed by 5 bases and J by 4 bases, leaving 13 bases between them. Germline values: CDR1 SGHVS, CDR2 FQNEAQ. The CDR3 length is 14 residues. In DNA form, the CDR3 reads TGTGCCAGCAGCACTCCCCTTCAGGCAGATACGCAGTATTTT. Protein product: CASSTPLQADTQYF.

The chain joins TRBV5-1 to TRBJ2-5; D may be TRBD1 (6 bases). The CDR3 runs to 14 residues. Between the trimmed V and J ends, which lost 3 bases and 5 bases, there was a span of 14 bases. Per germline, CDR1 SGHRS and CDR2 YFSETQ. CDR3 sequence: CASSSAGAGETQYF. For the CDR3, the DNA is TGCGCCAGCAGCTCCGCAGGGGCTGGGGAGACCCAGTACTTC. Complete variable domain (other parts from reference TRBV5-1 and TRBJ2-5): KAGVTQTPRYLIKTRGQQVTLSCSPISGHRSVSWYQQTPGQGLQFLFEYFSETQRNKGNFPGRFSGRQFSNSRSEMNVSTLELGDSALYLCASSSAGAGETQYFGPGTRLLVL.

The rearrangement links TRBV7-6 to TRBJ2-7; 11 positions agree with TRBD2. V lost 2 bases and J lost 2; bases outside the gene matches: 8. In germline, CDR1 is SGHVS, CDR2 FNYEAQ. CDR3 size: 17 residues. For the CDR3, the DNA is TGTGCCAGCAGCTTATTCCCTAGCGGGAGGTCTACCTACGAGCAGTACTTC. Protein: CASSLFPSGRSTYEQYF.

The table lists this clone with a few counts. The J gene is TRBJ1-2, the V gene TRBV4-2, with a weak D call TRBD1 (5 bases). The CDR3 covers 15 residues. The germline V and J ends were trimmed by 2 bases and 5 bases, with 15 bases remaining between them. CDR1 is LGHNA, CDR2 YNFKEQ, per germline. CDR3 nucleotide sequence: TGTGCCAGCAGCCAAAGGCTGACAGCAGTTTATGGCTACACCTTC. This translates into CASSQRLTAVYGYTF.

The chain recombines TRBV5-7 with TRBJ2-7; D might be TRBD2 (6 bases). TRBV5-7 is noted as an ORF with a role that remains uncertain. The CDR3 has 18 amino acids. V was pared by 0 bases and J by 2 bases, with 21 bases between. In DNA, the CDR3 is TGTGCCAGCAGCTTGGCCAGTGGGGGGAAAAGAGGGACCTACGAGCAGTACTTC. It codes for CASSLASGGKRGTYEQYF.

This clone was seen only once. The rearrangement uses TRBV7-2 and TRBJ2-2; D not certain. Germline V CDR1 and CDR2: SGHTA, FQGNSA. V was pared by 1 base and J by 1 base, with 4 bases between. The CDR3 runs to 14 residues. The CDR3 region is CASSLVWNTGELFF. CDR3 bases: TGTGCCAGCAGCTTAGTATGGAACACCGGGGAGCTGTTTTTT.

The rearrangement links TRBV7-9 to TRBJ1-3, with a weak D call TRBD1 (5 bases). Germline-derived CDR1 and CDR2 are SEHNR and FQNEAQ (reference sequence). The CDR3 covers 16 residues. The ends were cut back, 1 base at V and 0 bases at J, with 10 bases in the middle. CDR3 in DNA: TGTGCCAGCAGCTTAGAGTCAGGGAACTCTGGAAACACCATATATTTT. Its translation is CASSLESGNSGNTIYF. The full variable domain, in which reference TRBV7-9 and TRBJ1-3 provide the parts outside the CDR3, is DTGVSQNPRHKITKRGQNVTFRCDPISEHNRLYWYRQTLGQGPEFLTYFQNEAQLEKSRLLSDRFSAERPKGSFSTLEIQRTEQGDSAMYLCASSLESGNSGNTIYFGEGSWLTVV.

V is TRBV19 and J is TRBJ1-2; unclear D gene. CDR1 LNHDA and CDR2 SQIVND come from the germline V gene (reference sequence). V was shortened by 1 base and J by 6 bases, with 9 bases between the two germline ends. The CDR3 consists of 13 residues. CDR3 DNA sequence: TGTGCCAGTAGTATAGTTGGGAGGGATGGCTACACCTTC. This sequence encodes CASSIVGRDGYTF.

The rearrangement links TRBV5-1 to TRBJ1-1; 8 nucleotides agree with TRBD1. The ends lost 4 bases at V and 1 base at J; junction bases unmatched: 6. The CDR3 totals 15 residues. Germline V gives CDR1 SGHRS, CDR2 YFSETQ. The CDR3 DNA reads as TGCGCCAGCAGCCTTCGGACAGGGAGGAACACTGAAGCTTTCTTT. It yields the protein CASSLRTGRNTEAFF. The variable domain in full, completed from reference TRBV5-1 and TRBJ1-1, reads KAGVTQTPRYLIKTRGQQVTLSCSPISGHRSVSWYQQTPGQGLQFLFEYFSETQRNKGNFPGRFSGRQFSNSRSEMNVSTLELGDSALYLCASSLRTGRNTEAFFGQGTRLTVV.

The J gene is TRBJ1-2, the V gene TRBV25-1; D remains ambiguous. Per germline, CDR1 MGHDK and CDR2 SYGVNS. The CDR3 is made up of 12 amino acids. V was pared by 6 bases and J by 5 bases, with 10 bases between. For the CDR3, the DNA is TGTGCCAGCAGGGACGGGATATATGGCTACACCTTC. It codes for CASRDGIYGYTF.

V usage is TRBV18 and J usage is TRBJ2-5, with TRBD1 as a possible D gene (6 bases). The germline V and J ends were trimmed by 6 bases and 5 bases, with 16 bases remaining between them. CDR1 is KGHSH and CDR2 is LQKENI in the germline V gene. This CDR3 spans 14 amino acids. As DNA, the CDR3 is TGTGCCAGCTCCCTCGGACAGTCGCCGGAGACCCAGTACTTC. It codes for CASSLGQSPETQYF.

Only one count was recorded for this clone. The chain is built from TRBV27 and TRBJ2-1; perhaps TRBD1 as D (5 bases). The ends were cut back, 5 bases at V and 0 bases at J, with 11 bases in the middle. The germline CDR1 and CDR2 sequences are MNHEY and SMNVEV (reference sequence). The CDR3 contains 15 residues. The CDR3 here is CASSPTDFSYNEQFF. The CDR3 DNA sequence: TGTGCCAGCAGTCCGACAGATTTCTCCTACAATGAGCAGTTCTTC.

The rearrangement links TRBV13 to TRBJ2-2; possibly TRBD2 for D (6 bases). Deletions cut 5 bases from V and 2 bases from J, with 12 bases between. CDR3 length equals 15 residues. Germline CDR1 reads PRHDT; CDR2 reads FYEKMQ (reference sequence). CDR3 DNA: TGTGCCAGCAGCCGCCCGGGGGTAAACACCGGGGAGCTGTTTTTT. Protein: CASSRPGVNTGELFF.

The rearrangement joins TRBV18 to TRBJ2-7; D may be TRBD1 (6 bases). The CDR3 runs 15 residues. Trimming stripped 2 bases from V and 3 bases from J, with 14 bases between. In germline, CDR1 is KGHSH, CDR2 LQKENI. CDR3 loop: CASSPSPGVIYEQYF. Here the CDR3 DNA reads TGTGCCAGCTCACCATCGCCAGGGGTAATCTACGAGCAGTACTTC.

The CDR3 reads CASSAGRASYEQYF. DNA of the CDR3: TGTGCCAGCAGTGCCGGGCGGGCTAGCTACGAGCAGTACTTC. The rearrangement links TRBV2 to TRBJ2-7, with a tentative D call TRBD2 (5 bases). The CDR3 sequence is 14 residues long. Germline V CDR1 and CDR2: SNHLY, FYNNEI. The ends were cut back, 4 bases at V and 3 bases at J, with 13 bases in the middle. Based on the CDR3 plus reference TRBV2 and TRBJ2-7, the full variable domain is EPEVTQTPSHQVTQMGQEVILRCVPISNHLYFYWYRQILGQKVEFLVSFYNNEISEKSEIFDDQFSVERPDGSNFTLKIRSTKLEDSAMYFCASSAGRASYEQYFGPGTRLTVT.

V and J are TRBV5-4 and TRBJ2-7, with a tentative D call TRBD1 (5 bases). V was pared by 1 base and J by 2 bases, with 10 bases between. Germline assignment: CDR1 SGHNT and CDR2 YYREEE (reference sequence). This CDR3 has 14 residues. The CDR3 protein is CASSLPGPPYEQYF. Written as DNA, the CDR3 is TGTGCCAGCAGCTTGCCAGGGCCCCCCTACGAGCAGTACTTC.

This clone was seen only a few times. CDR3 nucleotides: TGTGCCAGTAGTCCTCAACCTCCGGGGACTGAAGCTTTCTTT. Translated, it gives CASSPQPPGTEAFF. The chain links TRBV19 to TRBJ1-1; D call uncertain. Germline V gene lookup returns CDR1 LNHDA and CDR2 SQIVND (reference sequence). CDR3 length equals 14 residues. V gave up 5 bases and J gave up 5 bases, with 15 bases separating them.